Listed below are T cell receptor beta chains from one sample, sequenced in a study of early T cells in non-severe SARS-CoV-2 infection. TCRdb analysed the 5' RACE reads with MiXCR anew, one entry per CDR3 protein. This sample has tens of thousands of distinct CDR3 sequences, with over 12% found just once. The sample consisted of whole blood. These receptors were obtained from an adult who was a healthcare worker with PCR-confirmed SARS-CoV-2 infection or an uninfected control (not recorded which). Both conserved end residues are part of each CDR3. D genes are given only for firm matches. A row's size may be missing; if present it is once, few, many or a size class.

V,J,D,size,CDR3,DNA
TRBV6-1,TRBJ1-2,TRBD1,few,CASTAPRTGAYGYTF,TGTGCCAGCACCGCCCCGCGGACAGGGGCATATGGCTACACCTTC
TRBV28,TRBJ2-7,.,.,CASSLEQLYEQYF,TGTGCCAGCAGTTTAGAACAGCTCTACGAGCAGTACTTC
TRBV10-3,TRBJ2-1,TRBD2,few,CAISASGEAYNEQFF,TGTGCCATCAGCGCTAGCGGTGAAGCCTACAATGAGCAGTTCTTC
TRBV10-2,TRBJ2-5,TRBD2,.,CASSERLAGDLQETRYF,TGCGCCAGCAGTGAGAGGCTAGCGGGGGACCTCCAAGAGACCCGGTACTTC
TRBV20-1,TRBJ2-4,TRBD1,many,CSARKGQGIKNIQYF,TGCAGTGCTCGTAAGGGACAGGGGATAAAAAACATTCAGTACTTC
TRBV3-1,TRBJ1-2,.,.,CASSQDRSPAGYGYTF,TGTGCCAGCAGCCAAGATAGGAGTCCTGCTGGCTATGGCTACACCTTC
TRBV20-1,TRBJ1-1,.,few,CSASSGNTEAFF,TGCAGTGCTAGTTCCGGGAACACTGAAGCTTTCTTT
TRBV2,TRBJ1-2,.,many,CASSEKVVRQDYGYTF,TGTGCCAGCAGTGAAAAGGTGGTGAGGCAGGACTATGGCTACACCTTC
TRBV29-1,TRBJ2-4,TRBD2,many,CSVEGGSHPAKNIQYF,TGCAGCGTTGAGGGGGGGTCCCATCCAGCCAAAAACATTCAGTACTTC
TRBV9,TRBJ2-1,TRBD2,few,CASSVVGGGVAEQFF,TGTGCCAGCAGCGTAGTCGGCGGGGGGGTAGCTGAGCAGTTCTTC
TRBV5-5,TRBJ2-2,TRBD2,.,CASSLVVTSGRAENTGELFF,TGTGCCAGCAGCTTGGTGGTGACTAGCGGGAGGGCCGAGAACACCGGGGAGCTGTTTTTT
TRBV25-1,TRBJ2-5,TRBD2,many,CASSEGGVIETQYF,TGTGCCAGCAGTGAGGGGGGGGTCATCGAGACCCAGTACTTC
TRBV18,TRBJ1-4,.,few,CASSPKQPTEKLFF,TGTGCCAGCTCACCCAAACAGCCCACTGAAAAACTGTTTTTT
TRBV10-3,TRBJ2-1,.,many,CAISEGGLQFF,TGTGCCATCAGTGAGGGGGGACTCCAGTTCTTC
TRBV29-1,TRBJ2-1,.,many,CSVEAWPRGEQFF,TGCAGCGTTGAAGCTTGGCCTCGAGGTGAGCAGTTCTTC
TRBV19,TRBJ1-4,.,.,CASSSSTGPNEKLFF,TGTGCCAGTAGTTCCTCGACAGGCCCGAATGAAAAACTGTTTTTT
TRBV11-2,TRBJ2-7,TRBD2,.,CASSGSGRAAEQYF,TGTGCCAGCAGCGGTAGCGGGAGGGCAGCCGAGCAGTACTTC
TRBV27,TRBJ1-6,TRBD1,few,CASKADTGTGSSPLHF,TGTGCCAGCAAAGCTGACACCGGGACAGGTTCTTCACCCCTCCACTTT